These 14 T cell receptor beta chains originate from one sample sequenced in a study of T cells expressing NK-cell markers. With the 5' RACE reads reprocessed, TCRdb shows one record per CDR3 protein and no DNA. Its table records roughly 160,000 distinct CDR3 sequences. The sample was blood T cells: a sorted CD56 or NKG2C T cell subset, CD4+ or CD8+ T cells, or bulk PBMC T cells (not recorded which). The receptors stem from a woman between 18 and 70 years old in good health.

The rearrangement links TRBV2 to TRBJ1-1; as DNA is missing, the TRBD1 call by TCRdb cannot be tested. Germline lookup yields CDR1 SNHLY and CDR2 FYNNEI. The CDR3 sequence is 14 residues long. The CDR3 spells CASSPLERNTEAFF. Full variable domain (remainder filled in from reference TRBV2 and TRBJ1-1): EPEVTQTPSHQVTQMGQEVILRCVPISNHLYFYWYRQILGQKVEFLVSFYNNEISEKSEIFDDQFSVERPDGSNFTLKIRSTKLEDSAMYFCASSPLERNTEAFFGQGTRLTVV.

V is TRBV19 and J is TRBJ2-2. This CDR3 region has 14 residues. Germline-derived CDR1 and CDR2 are LNHDA and SQIVND (reference sequence). This CDR3 is CASSRAANTGELFF.

CDR3 loop: CSARRGAGTDTQYF. V usage is TRBV29-1 and J usage is TRBJ2-3; TCRdb indicates TRBD2, and absent DNA this call remains unverified. The CDR3 contains 14 residues. CDR1 and CDR2 from the germline V gene are SQVTM and ANQGSEA.

The chain combines TRBV19 with TRBJ2-7; TCRdb indicates TRBD1, and absent DNA this call remains unverified. Per germline, CDR1 LNHDA and CDR2 SQIVND (reference sequence). This CDR3 contains 15 residues. CDR3 residues: CASSIQGRAFYEQYF. Full variable domain (outside the CDR3, taken from reference TRBV19 and TRBJ2-7): DGGITQSPKYLFRKEGQNVTLSCEQNLNHDAMYWYRQDPGQGLRLIYYSQIVNDFQKGDIAEGYSVSREKKESFPLTVTSAQKNPTAFYLCASSIQGRAFYEQYFGPGTRLTVT.

The chain carries TRBV12-3 or TRBV12-4 and TRBJ1-2; with no DNA, the TCRdb D assignment of TRBD1 cannot be verified. The CDR3 contains 15 residues. Here the CDR3 reads CASSQTPGQGYGYTF.

V gene TRBV25-1 combines with J gene TRBJ2-1; TCRdb returns TRBD1, unconfirmable since there is no DNA. Per the germline V gene, CDR1 is MGHDK and CDR2 is SYGVNS. The CDR3 extends over 15 amino acids. The CDR3 loop is CASSRQGRCVNEQFF.

The V and J genes are TRBV20-1 and TRBJ2-7; checking the TCRdb D call of TRBD1 is not possible without DNA. The CDR3 contains 12 residues. The germline gives CDR1 DFQATT, CDR2 SNEGSKA (reference sequence). The CDR3 reads CSARDIRGEQYF.

The CDR3 is CASSPSELNEKLFF. The chain joins TRBV4-1 to TRBJ1-4. The germline V gene encodes CDR1 MGHRA and CDR2 YSYEKL. This CDR3 spans 14 amino acids.

V is TRBV10-3 and J is TRBJ1-2. This CDR3 spans 15 amino acids. Looked up from germline, CDR1 is ENHRY and CDR2 is SYGVKD. The CDR3 is CAISESTRGDEGYTF.

CDR3 region: CASSGGTGYGYTF. The chain is built from TRBV2 and TRBJ1-2; with no DNA, the TCRdb D assignment of TRBD1 cannot be verified. CDR1 and CDR2 from the germline V gene are SNHLY and FYNNEI. The CDR3 totals 13 residues.

The rearrangement joins TRBV10-3 to TRBJ1-1; there is no DNA to check the TCRdb D call of TRBD1. The germline CDR1 and CDR2 sequences are ENHRY and SYGVKD. The CDR3 consists of 16 residues. Here the CDR3 reads CAISPARGDQTREAFF.

The chain employs TRBV2 and TRBJ2-7; TCRdb selects TRBD2, and the lack of DNA leaves this call unchecked. There are 13 residues in the CDR3. Germline-derived CDR1 and CDR2 are SNHLY and FYNNEI. CDR3 loop: CASRLAGAYEQYF.

This CDR3 is CSANRDKDSNQPQHF. This chain links TRBV20-1 with TRBJ1-5. In germline, CDR1 is DFQATT, CDR2 SNEGSKA (reference sequence). The CDR3 is 15 amino acids.

This chain joins TRBV6-4 and TRBJ1-2; TCRdb's D call of TRBD1 is untestable without DNA. The length of the CDR3 is 14 residues. In germline, CDR1 is MRHNA, CDR2 SNTAGT. The CDR3 protein is CASSSTTGLGGYTF.